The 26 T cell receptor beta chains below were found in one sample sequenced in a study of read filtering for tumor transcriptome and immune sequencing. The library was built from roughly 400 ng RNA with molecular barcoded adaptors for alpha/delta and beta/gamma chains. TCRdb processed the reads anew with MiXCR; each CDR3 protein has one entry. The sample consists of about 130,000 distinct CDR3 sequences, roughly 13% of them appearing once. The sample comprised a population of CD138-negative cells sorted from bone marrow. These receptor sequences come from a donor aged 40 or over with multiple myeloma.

The CDR3 is CATQGSGRGEQFF. The CDR3 DNA follows: TGTGCCACCCAAGGTAGCGGGAGGGGTGAGCAGTTCTTC. The chain couples TRBV2 to TRBJ2-1; 11 nucleotides agree with TRBD2. The germline V gene encodes CDR1 SNHLY and CDR2 FYNNEI. V lost 10 bases, J lost 9 bases, and 8 bases stayed unmatched. This CDR3 comprises 13 residues.

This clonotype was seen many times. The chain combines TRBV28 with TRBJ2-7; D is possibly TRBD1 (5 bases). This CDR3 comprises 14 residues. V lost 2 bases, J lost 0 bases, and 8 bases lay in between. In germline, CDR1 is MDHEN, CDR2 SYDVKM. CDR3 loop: CASSLPGHSYEQYF. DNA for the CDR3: TGTGCCAGCAGTTTACCAGGACACTCCTACGAGCAGTACTTC.

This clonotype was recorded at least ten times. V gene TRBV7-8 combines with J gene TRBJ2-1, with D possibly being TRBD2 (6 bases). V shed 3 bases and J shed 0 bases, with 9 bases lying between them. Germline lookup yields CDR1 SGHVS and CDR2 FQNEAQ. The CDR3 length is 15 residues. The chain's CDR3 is CASSFRENSYNEQFF. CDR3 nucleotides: TGTGCCAGCAGCTTTCGGGAGAACTCCTACAATGAGCAGTTCTTC.

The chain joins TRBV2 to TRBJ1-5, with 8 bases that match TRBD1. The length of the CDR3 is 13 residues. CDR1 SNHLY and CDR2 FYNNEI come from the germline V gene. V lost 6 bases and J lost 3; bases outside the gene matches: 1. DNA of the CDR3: TGTGCCAGCAGGACAGGGGCCAATCAGCCCCAGCATTTT. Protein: CASRTGANQPQHF.

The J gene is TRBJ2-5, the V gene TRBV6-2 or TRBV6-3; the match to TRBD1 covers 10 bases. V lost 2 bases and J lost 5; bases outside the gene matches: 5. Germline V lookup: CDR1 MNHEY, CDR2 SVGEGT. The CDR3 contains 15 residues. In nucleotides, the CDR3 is TGTGCCAGCAGTTACGGGACAGGGGACATCGAGACCCAGTACTTC. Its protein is CASSYGTGDIETQYF.

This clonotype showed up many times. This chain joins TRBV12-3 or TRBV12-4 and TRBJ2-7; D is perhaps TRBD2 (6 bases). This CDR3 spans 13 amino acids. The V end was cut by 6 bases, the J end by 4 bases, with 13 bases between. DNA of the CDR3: TGTGCCAGCAGCCCTGCAGGACTATACGAGCAGTACTTC. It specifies CASSPAGLYEQYF.

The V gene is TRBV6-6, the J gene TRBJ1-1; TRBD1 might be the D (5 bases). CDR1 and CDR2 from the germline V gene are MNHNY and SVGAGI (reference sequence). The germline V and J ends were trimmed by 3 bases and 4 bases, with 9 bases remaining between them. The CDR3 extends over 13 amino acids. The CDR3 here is CASSYVQGTEAFF. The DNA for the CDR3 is TGTGCCAGCAGTTATGTTCAGGGCACTGAAGCTTTCTTT.

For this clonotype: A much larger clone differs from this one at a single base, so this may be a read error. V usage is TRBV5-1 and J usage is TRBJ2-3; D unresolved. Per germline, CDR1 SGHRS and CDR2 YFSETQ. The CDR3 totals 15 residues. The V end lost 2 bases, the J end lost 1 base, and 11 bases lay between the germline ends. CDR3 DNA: TGCGCCAGCAGCTTCCTGCCCCCTGGCACAGATACGCAGTATTTT. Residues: CASSFLPPGTDTQYF.

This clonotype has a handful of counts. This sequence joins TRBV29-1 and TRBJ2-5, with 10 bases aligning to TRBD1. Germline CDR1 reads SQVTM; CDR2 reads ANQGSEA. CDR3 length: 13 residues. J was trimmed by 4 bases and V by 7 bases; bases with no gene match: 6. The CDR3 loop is CSGGQGSGETQYF. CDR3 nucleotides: TGCAGCGGGGGACAGGGGAGTGGAGAGACCCAGTACTTC.

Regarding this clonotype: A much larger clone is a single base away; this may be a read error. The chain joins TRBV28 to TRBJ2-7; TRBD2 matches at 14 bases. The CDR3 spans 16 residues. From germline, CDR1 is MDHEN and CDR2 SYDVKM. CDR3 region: CAGSSPGTSGSGEQYF. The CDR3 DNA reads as TGTGCCGGCAGTTCCCCCGGGACTAGCGGGAGTGGGGAGCAGTACTTC.

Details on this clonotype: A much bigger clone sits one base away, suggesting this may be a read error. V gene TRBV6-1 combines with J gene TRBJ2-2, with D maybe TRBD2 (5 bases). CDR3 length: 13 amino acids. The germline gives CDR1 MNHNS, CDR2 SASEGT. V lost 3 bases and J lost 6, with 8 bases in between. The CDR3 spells CASSEASSGELFF. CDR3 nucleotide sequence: TGTGCCAGCAGTGAGGCTAGCTCCGGGGAGCTGTTTTTT.

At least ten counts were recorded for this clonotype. Written as DNA, the CDR3 is TGTGCCACCAGCAGAAGGACAGGTTCAGATACGCAGTATTTT. This sequence encodes CATSRRTGSDTQYF. V gene TRBV15 combines with J gene TRBJ2-3; 7 bases match TRBD1. Germline lookup yields CDR1 LNHNV and CDR2 YYDKDF (reference sequence). With V trimmed by 2 bases and J by 4 bases, 3 bases remained unmatched. The CDR3 is 14 amino acids.

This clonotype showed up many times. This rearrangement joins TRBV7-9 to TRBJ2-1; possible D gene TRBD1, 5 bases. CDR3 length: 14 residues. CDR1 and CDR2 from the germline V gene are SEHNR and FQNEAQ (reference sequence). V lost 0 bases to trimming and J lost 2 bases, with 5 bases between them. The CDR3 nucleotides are TGTGCCAGCAGCTTAGCACAGGCCTACAATGAGCAGTTCTTC. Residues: CASSLAQAYNEQFF.

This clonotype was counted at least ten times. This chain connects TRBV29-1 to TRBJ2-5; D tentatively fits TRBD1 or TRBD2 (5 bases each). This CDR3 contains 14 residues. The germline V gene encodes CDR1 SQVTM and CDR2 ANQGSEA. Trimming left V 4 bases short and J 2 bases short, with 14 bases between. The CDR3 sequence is CSVVFWGIQETQYF. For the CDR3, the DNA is TGCAGCGTTGTATTCTGGGGGATTCAAGAGACCCAGTACTTC.

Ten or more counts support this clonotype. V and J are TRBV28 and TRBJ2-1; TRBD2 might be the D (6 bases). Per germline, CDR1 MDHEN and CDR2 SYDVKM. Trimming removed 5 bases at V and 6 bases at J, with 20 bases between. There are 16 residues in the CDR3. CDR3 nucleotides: TGTGCCAGCAGTACCAATTCCGGGAGTTTGGGCAATGAGCAGTTCTTC. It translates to CASSTNSGSLGNEQFF.

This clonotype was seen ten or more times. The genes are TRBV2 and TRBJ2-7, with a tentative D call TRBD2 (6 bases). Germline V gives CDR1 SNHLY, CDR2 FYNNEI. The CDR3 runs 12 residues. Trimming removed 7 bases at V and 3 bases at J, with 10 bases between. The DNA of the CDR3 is TGTGCCAGCAATTTGGGGGGCTACGAGCAGTACTTC. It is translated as CASNLGGYEQYF.

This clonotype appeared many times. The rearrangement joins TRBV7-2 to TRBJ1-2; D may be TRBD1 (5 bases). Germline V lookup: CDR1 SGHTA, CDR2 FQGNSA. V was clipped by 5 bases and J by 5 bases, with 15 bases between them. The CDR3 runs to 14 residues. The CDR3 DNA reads TGTGCCAGCAGCAGGTTCAGGGAGGTGTATGGCTACACCTTC. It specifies CASSRFREVYGYTF.

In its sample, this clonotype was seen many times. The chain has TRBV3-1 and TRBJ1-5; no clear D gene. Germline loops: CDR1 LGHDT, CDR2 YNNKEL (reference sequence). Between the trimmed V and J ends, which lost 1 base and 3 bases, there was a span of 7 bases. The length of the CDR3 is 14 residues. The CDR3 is CASSQGGFNQPQHF. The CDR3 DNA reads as TGTGCCAGCAGCCAAGGAGGGTTCAATCAGCCCCAGCATTTT.

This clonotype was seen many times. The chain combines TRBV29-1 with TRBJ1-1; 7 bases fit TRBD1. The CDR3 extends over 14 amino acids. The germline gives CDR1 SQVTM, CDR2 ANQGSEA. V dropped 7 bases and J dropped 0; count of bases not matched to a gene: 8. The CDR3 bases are TGCAGCGCTTCGACAGGGTACATGAACACTGAAGCTTTCTTT. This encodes CSASTGYMNTEAFF. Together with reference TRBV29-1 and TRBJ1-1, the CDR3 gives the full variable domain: SAVISQKPSRDICQRGTSLTIQCQVDSQVTMMFWYRQQPGQSLTLIATANQGSEATYESGFVIDKFPISRPNLTFSTLTVSNMSPEDSSIYLCSASTGYMNTEAFFGQGTRLTVV.

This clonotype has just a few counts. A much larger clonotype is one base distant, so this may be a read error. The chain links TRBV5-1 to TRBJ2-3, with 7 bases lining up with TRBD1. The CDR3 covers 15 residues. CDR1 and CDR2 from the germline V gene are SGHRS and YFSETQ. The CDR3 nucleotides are TGCGCCAGCAGCTCGAGGGGACAGCCAACAGATGCGCAGTATTTT. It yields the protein CASSSRGQPTDAQYF.

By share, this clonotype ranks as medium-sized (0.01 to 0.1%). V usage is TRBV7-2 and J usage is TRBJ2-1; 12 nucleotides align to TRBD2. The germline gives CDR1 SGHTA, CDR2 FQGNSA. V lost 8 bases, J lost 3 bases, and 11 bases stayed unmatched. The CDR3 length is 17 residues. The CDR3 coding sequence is TGTGCCAGCTCCAGGACTAGCGGGGACGCCAACTACAATGAGCAGTTCTTC. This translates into CASSRTSGDANYNEQFF.

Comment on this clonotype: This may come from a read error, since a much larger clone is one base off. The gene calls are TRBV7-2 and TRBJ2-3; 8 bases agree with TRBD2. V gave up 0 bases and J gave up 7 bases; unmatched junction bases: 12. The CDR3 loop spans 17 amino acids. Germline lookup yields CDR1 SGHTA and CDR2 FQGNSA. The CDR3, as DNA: TGTGCCAGCAGCTTAGCTACGGCTAGCGGGCGGATCAATACGCAGTATTTT. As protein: CASSLATASGRINTQYF.

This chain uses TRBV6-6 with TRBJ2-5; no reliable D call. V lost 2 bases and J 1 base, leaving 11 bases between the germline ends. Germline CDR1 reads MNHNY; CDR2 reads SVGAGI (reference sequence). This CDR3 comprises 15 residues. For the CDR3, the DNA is TGTGCCAGCAGTTACCGGGTCGTAGCCCAAGAGACCCAGTACTTC. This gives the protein CASSYRVVAQETQYF.

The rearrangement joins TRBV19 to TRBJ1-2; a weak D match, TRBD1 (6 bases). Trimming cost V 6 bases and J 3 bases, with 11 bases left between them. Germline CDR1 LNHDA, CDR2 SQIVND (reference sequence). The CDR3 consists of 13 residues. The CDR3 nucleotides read TGTGCCAGTAGCCTGACAGGAGACTATGGCTACACCTTC. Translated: CASSLTGDYGYTF.

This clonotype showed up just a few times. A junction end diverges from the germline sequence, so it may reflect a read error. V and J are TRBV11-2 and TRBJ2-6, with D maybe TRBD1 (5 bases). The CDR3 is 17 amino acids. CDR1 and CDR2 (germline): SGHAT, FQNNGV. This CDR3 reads CASSFGITNSGADVLTF. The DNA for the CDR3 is TGTGCCAGCAGCTTCGGAATTACAAACTCTGGGGCCGACGTCCTGACTTTC.

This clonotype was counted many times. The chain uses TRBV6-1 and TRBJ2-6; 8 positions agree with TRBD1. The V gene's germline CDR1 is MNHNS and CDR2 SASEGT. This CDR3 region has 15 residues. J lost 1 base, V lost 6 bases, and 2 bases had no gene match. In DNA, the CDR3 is TGTGCCAGCAGGACAGGGGAGTCTGGGGCCAACGTCCTGACTTTC. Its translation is CASRTGESGANVLTF.